Listed here is a single T cell receptor beta chain. What the recovered Cohort 3 donors had was two negative PCRs, clearance, or symptom resolution. These data come from a study of blood T cell repertoires in COVID-19. Libraries were prepared by immunoSEQ multiplex PCR; TCRdb keeps only in-frame clonotypes and omits some of them. This table has 390,000 or so clones, 80% to 90% appearing once. V shed 1 base and J shed 4 bases, with 11 bases lying between them. Germline V CDR1 and CDR2: LGHDT, YNNKEL (reference sequence). The CDR3 extends over 15 amino acids. V is TRBV3-1 (or the pseudogene TRBV3-2) and J is TRBJ1-3; D is undetermined. This TCR was sampled from a man between 18 and 35 years old who had recovered from COVID-19. The sample comprised PBMCs or T cells enriched from blood (not recorded which). The CDR3 sequence is CASSQGYSDGNTIYF. For the CDR3, the DNA is TGTGCCAGCAGCCAAGGGTACAGTGACGGAAACACCATATATTTT.